Presented here are 5 T cell receptor beta chains from one specimen sequenced in a study of T and B cells in COVID-19 patients. TRB rearrangements were amplified by multiplex PCR with BIOMED2 TRB-A/B primers. TCRdb independently ran MiXCR on the multiplex PCR reads; one entry per CDR3 protein. The sample shows around 16,000 distinct CDR3 sequences, under 35% of them seen only once. TRB was amplified from around 250-500 ng of blood genomic DNA. Sequencing used blood. The receptor set was obtained from a human donor who had recovered from COVID-19.

In its sample, this clonotype was seen once. This sequence joins TRBV20-1 and TRBJ2-1, with 10 bases identical to TRBD1. Looked up from germline, CDR1 is DFQATT and CDR2 is SNEGSKA (reference sequence). The ends lost 5 bases at V and 4 bases at J; junction bases unmatched: 5. This CDR3 has 14 amino acids. The chain's CDR3 is CSASGTGVYNEQFF. The CDR3 DNA is TGCAGTGCTTCCGGGACAGGGGTTTACAATGAGCAGTTCTTC.

This chain uses TRBV18 with TRBJ1-4; D is perhaps TRBD1 (5 bases). The length of the CDR3 is 14 residues. Per germline, CDR1 KGHSH and CDR2 LQKENI. V lost 4 bases and J 5 bases, leaving 11 bases between the germline ends. The CDR3 nucleotides read TGTGCCAGCTCACAGGGGTGGGGAAATGAAAAACTGTTTTTT. This codes for CASSQGWGNEKLFF. Supplemented by reference TRBV18 and TRBJ1-4, the full variable domain reads NAGVMQNPRHLVRRRGQEARLRCSPMKGHSHVYWYRQLPEEGLKFMVYLQKENIIDESGMPKERFSAEFPKEGPSILRIQQVVRGDSAAYFCASSQGWGNEKLFFGSGTQLSVL.

The V gene is TRBV7-2, the J gene TRBJ1-5; no clear D gene. The germline CDR1 and CDR2 sequences are SGHTA and FQGNSA. With 1 base removed from V and 7 bases from J, the gap between germline ends came to 20 bases. The CDR3 consists of 17 residues. The CDR3 protein is CASSLESSWVEAQPQHF. CDR3 coding DNA: TGTGCCAGCAGCTTAGAATCGTCGTGGGTCGAGGCACAGCCCCAGCATTTT.

For this clonotype: With a much larger clone just one base away, this may be a read error. The V gene is TRBV19, the J gene TRBJ2-5; TRBD2 might be the D (5 bases). Germline V gives CDR1 LNHDA, CDR2 SQIVND (reference sequence). Trimming took 5 bases from V and 6 from J, leaving 10 bases between them. The CDR3 is 12 residues long. The chain's CDR3 is CASSVGEKTQYF. The CDR3 nucleotides read TGTGCCAGTAGTGTGGGAGAGAAGACCCAGTACTTC.

Only a few counts were recorded for this clonotype. The chain recombines TRBV24-1 with TRBJ2-5, with a possible D match to TRBD1 (6 bases). Per germline, CDR1 KGHDR and CDR2 SFDVKD. Trimming removed 0 bases from V and 2 bases from J, with 15 bases in between. The CDR3 contains 17 residues. The CDR3 region is CATSDLQGQEEQETQYF. The CDR3 coding sequence is TGTGCCACCAGTGATTTGCAGGGGCAGGAAGAACAAGAGACCCAGTACTTC.